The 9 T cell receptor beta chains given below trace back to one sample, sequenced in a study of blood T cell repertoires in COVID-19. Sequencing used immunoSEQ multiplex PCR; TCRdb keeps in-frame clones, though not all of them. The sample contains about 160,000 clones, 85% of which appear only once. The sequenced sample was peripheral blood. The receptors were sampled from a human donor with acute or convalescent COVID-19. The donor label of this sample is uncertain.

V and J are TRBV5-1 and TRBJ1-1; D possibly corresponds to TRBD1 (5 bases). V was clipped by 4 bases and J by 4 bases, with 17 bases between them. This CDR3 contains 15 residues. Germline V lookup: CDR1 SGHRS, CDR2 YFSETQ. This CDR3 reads CASSGRDGRGTEAFF. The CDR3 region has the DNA TGCGCCAGCAGCGGGAGGGACGGGCGAGGCACTGAAGCTTTCTTT.

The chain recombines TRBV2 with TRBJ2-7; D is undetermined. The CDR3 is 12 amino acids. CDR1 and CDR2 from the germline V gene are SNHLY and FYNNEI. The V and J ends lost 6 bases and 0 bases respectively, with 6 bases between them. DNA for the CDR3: TGTGCCAGCAGATCCTCCTCCTACGAGCAGTACTTC. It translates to CASRSSSYEQYF.

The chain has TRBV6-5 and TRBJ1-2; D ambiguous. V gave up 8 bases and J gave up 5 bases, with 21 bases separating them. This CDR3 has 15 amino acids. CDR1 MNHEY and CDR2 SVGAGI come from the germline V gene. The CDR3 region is CASGLRIGSKYGYTF. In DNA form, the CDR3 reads TGTGCCAGCGGGCTCCGTATAGGAAGTAAGTATGGCTACACCTTC.

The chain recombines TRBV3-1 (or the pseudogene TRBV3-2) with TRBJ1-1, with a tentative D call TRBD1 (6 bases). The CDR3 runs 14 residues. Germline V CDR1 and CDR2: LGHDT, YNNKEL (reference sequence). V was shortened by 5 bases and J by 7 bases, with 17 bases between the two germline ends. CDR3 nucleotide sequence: TGTGCCAGCAGCGCGCTACAGGGCCATGGTGAAGCTTTCTTT. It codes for CASSALQGHGEAFF.

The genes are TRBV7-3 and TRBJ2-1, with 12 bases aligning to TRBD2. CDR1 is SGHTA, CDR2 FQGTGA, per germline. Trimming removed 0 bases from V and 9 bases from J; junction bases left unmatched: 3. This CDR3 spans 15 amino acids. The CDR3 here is CASSLTVLAGGEQFF. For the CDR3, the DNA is TGTGCCAGCAGCTTAACGGTACTAGCGGGGGGTGAGCAGTTCTTC.

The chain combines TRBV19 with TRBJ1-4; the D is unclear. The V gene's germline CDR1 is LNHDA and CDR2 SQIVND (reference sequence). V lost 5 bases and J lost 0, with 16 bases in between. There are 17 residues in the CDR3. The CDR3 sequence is CASSLLFTQTTNEKLFF. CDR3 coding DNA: TGTGCCAGTAGTCTGTTATTTACACAGACAACTAATGAAAAACTGTTTTTT.

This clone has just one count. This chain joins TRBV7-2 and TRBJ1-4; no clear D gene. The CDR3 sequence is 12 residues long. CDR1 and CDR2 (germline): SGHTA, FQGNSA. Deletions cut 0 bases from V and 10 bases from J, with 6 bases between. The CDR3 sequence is CASSLAGRKLFF. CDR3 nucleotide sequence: TGTGCCAGCAGCTTAGCGGGGAGAAAACTGTTTTTT.

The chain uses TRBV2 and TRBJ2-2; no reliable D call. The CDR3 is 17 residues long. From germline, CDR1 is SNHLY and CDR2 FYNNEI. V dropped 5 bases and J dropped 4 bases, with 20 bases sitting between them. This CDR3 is CASSLGLWVMSTGELFF. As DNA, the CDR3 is TGTGCCAGCAGTCTAGGTTTGTGGGTGATGAGCACCGGGGAGCTGTTTTTT.

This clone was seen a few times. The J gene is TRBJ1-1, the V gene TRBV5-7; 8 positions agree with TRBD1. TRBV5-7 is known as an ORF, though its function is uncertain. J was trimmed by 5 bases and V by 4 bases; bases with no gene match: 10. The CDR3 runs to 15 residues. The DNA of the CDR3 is TGTGCCAGCAGCCCCCGACAGGGGCTTGGAACTGAAGCTTTCTTT. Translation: CASSPRQGLGTEAFF.